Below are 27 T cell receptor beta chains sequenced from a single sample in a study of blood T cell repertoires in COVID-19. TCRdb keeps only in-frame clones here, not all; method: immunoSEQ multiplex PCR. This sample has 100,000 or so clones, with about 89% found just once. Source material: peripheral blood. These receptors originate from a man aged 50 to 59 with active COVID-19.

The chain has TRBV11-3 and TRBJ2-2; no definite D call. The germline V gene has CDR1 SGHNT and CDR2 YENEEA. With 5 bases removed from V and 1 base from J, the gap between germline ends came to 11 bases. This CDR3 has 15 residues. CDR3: CASSQLSGNTGELFF. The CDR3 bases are TGTGCCAGCAGCCAACTCTCGGGGAACACCGGGGAGCTGTTTTTT.

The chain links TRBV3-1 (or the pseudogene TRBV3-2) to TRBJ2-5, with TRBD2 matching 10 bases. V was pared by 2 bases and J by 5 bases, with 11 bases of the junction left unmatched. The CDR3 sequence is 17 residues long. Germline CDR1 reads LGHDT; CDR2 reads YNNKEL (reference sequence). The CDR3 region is CASSQQGLAASGETQYF. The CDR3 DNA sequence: TGTGCCAGCAGCCAACAAGGACTAGCGGCCTCCGGGGAGACCCAGTACTTC.

Here the CDR3 reads CASSEDGSNQPQHF. The DNA for the CDR3 is TGTGCCAGCAGTGAAGATGGCAGCAATCAGCCCCAGCATTTT. The chain is built from TRBV6-1 and TRBJ1-5; unclear D gene. With 1 base removed from V and 1 base from J, the gap between germline ends came to 5 bases. Germline CDR1 reads MNHNS; CDR2 reads SASEGT. The CDR3 extends over 14 amino acids.

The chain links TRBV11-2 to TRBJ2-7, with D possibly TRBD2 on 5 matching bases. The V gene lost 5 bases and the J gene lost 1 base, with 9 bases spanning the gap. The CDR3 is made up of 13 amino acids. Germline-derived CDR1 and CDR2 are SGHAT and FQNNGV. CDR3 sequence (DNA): TGTGCCAGCAGCGCCACGGGATCCTACGAGCAGTACGTC. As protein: CASSATGSYEQYV.

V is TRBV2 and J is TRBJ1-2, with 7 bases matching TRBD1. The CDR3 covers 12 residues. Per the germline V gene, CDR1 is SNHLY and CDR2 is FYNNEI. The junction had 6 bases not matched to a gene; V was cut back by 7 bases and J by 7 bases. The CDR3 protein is CASNQDRAGYTF. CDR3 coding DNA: TGTGCCAGCAACCAAGACAGGGCTGGCTACACCTTC.

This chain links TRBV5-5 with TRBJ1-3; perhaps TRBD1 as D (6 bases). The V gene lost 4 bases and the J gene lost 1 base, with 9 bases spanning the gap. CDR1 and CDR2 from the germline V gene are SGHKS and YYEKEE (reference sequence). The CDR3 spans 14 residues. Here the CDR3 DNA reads TGTGCCAGCAGCCCACAGGGTTCTGGAAACACCATATATTTT. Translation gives CASSPQGSGNTIYF.

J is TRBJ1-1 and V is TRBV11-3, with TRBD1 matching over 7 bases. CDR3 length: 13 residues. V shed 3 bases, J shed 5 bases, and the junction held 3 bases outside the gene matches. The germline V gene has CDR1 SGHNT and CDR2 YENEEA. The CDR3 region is CASSFDRETEAFF. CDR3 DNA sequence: TGTGCCAGCAGCTTCGACAGGGAAACTGAAGCTTTCTTT. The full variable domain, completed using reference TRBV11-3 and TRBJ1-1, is EAGVVQSPRYKIIEKKQPVAFWCNPISGHNTLYWYLQNLGQGPELLIRYENEEAVDDSQLPKDRFSAERLKGVDSTLKIQPAELGDSAVYLCASSFDRETEAFFGQGTRLTVV.

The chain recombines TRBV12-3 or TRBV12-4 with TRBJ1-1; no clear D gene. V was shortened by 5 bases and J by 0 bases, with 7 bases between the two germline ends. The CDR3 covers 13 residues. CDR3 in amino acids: CASSRGLNTEAFF. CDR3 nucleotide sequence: TGTGCCAGCAGTCGGGGTTTGAACACTGAAGCTTTCTTT.

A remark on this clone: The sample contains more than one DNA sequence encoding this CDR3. CDR3 region: CASSYSDRGDNEQFF. CDR3 DNA: TGTGCCAGCAGTTACTCGGACAGGGGGGACAATGAGCAGTTCTTC. The rearrangement uses TRBV6-6 and TRBJ2-1; 10 bases are shared with TRBD1. The CDR3 runs 15 residues. The V segment lost 0 bases and the J segment 5 bases; nucleotides outside the gene matches: 1. Germline V lookup: CDR1 MNHNY, CDR2 SVGAGI (reference sequence).

CDR3 sequence reads: CASSFQGMANEKLFF. The CDR3 region has the DNA TGTGCCAGCAGCTTTCAGGGGATGGCTAATGAAAAACTGTTTTTT. This chain connects TRBV7-9 to TRBJ1-4; a possible D gene is TRBD1 (6 bases). Between the trimmed V and J ends, which lost 3 bases and 3 bases, there was a span of 11 bases. This CDR3 has 15 amino acids. CDR1 SEHNR and CDR2 FQNEAQ come from the germline V gene (reference sequence).

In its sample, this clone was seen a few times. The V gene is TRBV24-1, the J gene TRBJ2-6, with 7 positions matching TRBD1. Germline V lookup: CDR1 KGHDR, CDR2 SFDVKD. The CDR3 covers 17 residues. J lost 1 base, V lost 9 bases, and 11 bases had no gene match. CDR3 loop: CATGKGARESGANVLTF. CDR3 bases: TGTGCCACCGGAAAGGGGGCGCGAGAATCTGGGGCCAACGTCCTGACTTTC.

CDR3: CATRTGNYGYTF. The CDR3 DNA reads TGTGCCACCCGGACAGGGAACTATGGCTACACCTTC. V and J are TRBV6-5 and TRBJ1-2; 8 bases map to TRBD1. Germline CDR1 reads MNHEY; CDR2 reads SVGAGI. V shed 10 bases and J 2 bases; nucleotides not matched to a gene: 3. The CDR3 consists of 12 residues.

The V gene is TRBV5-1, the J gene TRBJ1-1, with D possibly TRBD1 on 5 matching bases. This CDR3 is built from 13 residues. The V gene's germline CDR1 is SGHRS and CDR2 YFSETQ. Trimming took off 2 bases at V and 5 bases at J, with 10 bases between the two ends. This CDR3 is CASSFSGNTEAFF. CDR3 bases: TGCGCCAGCAGCTTTTCAGGGAATACTGAAGCTTTCTTT.

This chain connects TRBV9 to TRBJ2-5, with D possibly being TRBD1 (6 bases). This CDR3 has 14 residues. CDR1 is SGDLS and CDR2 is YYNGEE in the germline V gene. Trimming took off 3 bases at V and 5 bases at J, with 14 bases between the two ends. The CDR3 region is CASSAQQGLETQYF. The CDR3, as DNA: TGTGCCAGCAGCGCGCAACAGGGTCTGGAGACCCAGTACTTC.

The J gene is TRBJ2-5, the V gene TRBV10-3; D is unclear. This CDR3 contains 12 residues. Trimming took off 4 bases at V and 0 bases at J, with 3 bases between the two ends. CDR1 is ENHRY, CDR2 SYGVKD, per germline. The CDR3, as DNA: TGTGCCATCAGTGCCTACCAAGAGACCCAGTACTTC. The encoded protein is CAISAYQETQYF.

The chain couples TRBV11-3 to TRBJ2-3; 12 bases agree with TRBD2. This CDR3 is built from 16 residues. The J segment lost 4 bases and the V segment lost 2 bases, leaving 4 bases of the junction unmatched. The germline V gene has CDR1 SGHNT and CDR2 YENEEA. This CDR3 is CASSLMTSGSPDTQYF. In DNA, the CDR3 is TGTGCCAGCAGCTTAATGACTAGCGGGAGCCCAGATACGCAGTATTTT.

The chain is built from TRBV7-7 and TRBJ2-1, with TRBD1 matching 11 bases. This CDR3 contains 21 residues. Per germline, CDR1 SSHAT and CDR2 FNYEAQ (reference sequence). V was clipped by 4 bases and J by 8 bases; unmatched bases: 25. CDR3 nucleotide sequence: TGTGCCAGCAGCTCCCAGTTAATCAAGCCCGGGACAGGGGGTCTCTTCGATGAGCAGTTCTTC. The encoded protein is CASSSQLIKPGTGGLFDEQFF.

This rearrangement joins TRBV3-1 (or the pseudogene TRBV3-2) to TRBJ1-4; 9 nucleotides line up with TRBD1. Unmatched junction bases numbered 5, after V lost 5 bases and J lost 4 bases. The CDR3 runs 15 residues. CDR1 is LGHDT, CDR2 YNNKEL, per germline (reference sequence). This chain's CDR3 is CASSSGTGLNEKLFF. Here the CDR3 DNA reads TGTGCCAGCAGCTCCGGGACAGGGCTTAATGAAAAACTGTTTTTT.

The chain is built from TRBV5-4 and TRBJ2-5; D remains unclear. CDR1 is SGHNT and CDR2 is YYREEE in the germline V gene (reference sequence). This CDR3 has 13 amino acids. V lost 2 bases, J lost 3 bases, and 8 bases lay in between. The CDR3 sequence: CASSFRLEETQYF. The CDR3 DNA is TGTGCCAGCAGCTTCCGACTTGAAGAGACCCAGTACTTC. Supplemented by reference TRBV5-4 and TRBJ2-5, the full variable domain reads ETGVTQSPTHLIKTRGQQVTLRCSSQSGHNTVSWYQQALGQGPQFIFQYYREEENGRGNFPPRFSGLQFPNYSSELNVNALELDDSALYLCASSFRLEETQYFGPGTRLLVL.

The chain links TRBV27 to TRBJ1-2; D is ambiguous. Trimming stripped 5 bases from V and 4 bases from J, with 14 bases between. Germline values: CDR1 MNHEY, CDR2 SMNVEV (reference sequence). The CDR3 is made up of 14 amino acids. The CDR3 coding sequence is TGTGCCAGCAGTGACGAGAAGGGAGGCTATGGCTACACCTTC. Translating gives CASSDEKGGYGYTF.

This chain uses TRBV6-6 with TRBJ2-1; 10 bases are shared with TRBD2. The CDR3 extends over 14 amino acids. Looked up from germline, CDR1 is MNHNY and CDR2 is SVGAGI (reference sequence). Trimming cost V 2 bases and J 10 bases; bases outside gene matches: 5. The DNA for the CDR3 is TGTGCCAGCAGTTACAAGCGGGAGGGCTCGGAGCAGTTCTTC. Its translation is CASSYKREGSEQFF.

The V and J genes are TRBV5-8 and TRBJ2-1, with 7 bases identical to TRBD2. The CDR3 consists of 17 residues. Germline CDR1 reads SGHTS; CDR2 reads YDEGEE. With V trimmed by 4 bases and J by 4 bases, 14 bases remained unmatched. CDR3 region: CASSRLGGSIPYNEQFF. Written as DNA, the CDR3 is TGTGCCAGCAGCCGTCTCGGCGGGAGTATCCCTTACAATGAGCAGTTCTTC.

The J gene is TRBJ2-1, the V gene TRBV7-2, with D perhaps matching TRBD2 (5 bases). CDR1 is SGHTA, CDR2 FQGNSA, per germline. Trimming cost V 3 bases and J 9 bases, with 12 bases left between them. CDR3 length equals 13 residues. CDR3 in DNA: TGTGCCAGCAGCTTTCTCGACTACCTTGAGCAGTTCTTC. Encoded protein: CASSFLDYLEQFF.

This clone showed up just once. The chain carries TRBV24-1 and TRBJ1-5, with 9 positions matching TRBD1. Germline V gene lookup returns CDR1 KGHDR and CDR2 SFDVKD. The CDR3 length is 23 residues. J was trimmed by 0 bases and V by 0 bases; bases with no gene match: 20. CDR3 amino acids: CATSDLEPPGRQGEFYSNQPQHF. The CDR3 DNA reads TGTGCCACCAGTGATTTGGAACCCCCCGGTAGACAGGGGGAATTTTATAGCAATCAGCCCCAGCATTTT.

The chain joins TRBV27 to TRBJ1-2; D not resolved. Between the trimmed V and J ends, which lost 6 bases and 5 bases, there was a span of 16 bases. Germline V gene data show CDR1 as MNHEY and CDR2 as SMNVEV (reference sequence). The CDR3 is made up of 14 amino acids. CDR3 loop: CASREGRREYGYTF. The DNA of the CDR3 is TGTGCCAGCAGAGAAGGAAGGAGGGAGTATGGCTACACCTTC.

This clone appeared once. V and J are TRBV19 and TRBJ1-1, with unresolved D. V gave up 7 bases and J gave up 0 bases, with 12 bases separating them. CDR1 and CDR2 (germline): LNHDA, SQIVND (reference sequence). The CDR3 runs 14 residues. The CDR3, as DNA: TGTGCCAGTAAATTCGGGGAACTGAACACTGAAGCTTTCTTT. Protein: CASKFGELNTEAFF.

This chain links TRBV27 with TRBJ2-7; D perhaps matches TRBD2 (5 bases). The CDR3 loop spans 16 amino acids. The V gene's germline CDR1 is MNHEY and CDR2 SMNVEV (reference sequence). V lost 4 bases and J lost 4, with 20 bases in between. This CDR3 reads CASSSKGSAFSYEQYV. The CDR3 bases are TGTGCCAGCAGTTCGAAGGGTAGCGCCTTTTCGTACGAGCAGTACGTC.